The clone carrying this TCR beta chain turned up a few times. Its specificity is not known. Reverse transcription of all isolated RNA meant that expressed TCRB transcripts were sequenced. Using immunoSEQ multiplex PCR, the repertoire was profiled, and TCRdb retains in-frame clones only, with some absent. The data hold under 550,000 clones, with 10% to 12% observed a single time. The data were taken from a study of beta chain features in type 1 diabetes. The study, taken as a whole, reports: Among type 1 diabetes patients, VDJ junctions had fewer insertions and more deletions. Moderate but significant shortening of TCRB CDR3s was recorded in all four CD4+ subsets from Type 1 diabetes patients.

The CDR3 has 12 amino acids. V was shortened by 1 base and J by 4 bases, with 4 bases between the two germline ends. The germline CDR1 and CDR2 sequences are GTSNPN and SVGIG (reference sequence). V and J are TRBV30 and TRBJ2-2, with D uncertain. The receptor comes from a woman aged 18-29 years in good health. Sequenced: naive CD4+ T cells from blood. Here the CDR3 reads CAWSDSTGELFF. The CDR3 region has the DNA TGTGCCTGGAGTGATTCCACCGGGGAGCTGTTTTTT.